This T cell receptor (beta chain) emerged from a study of blood T cell repertoires in COVID-19. Study at large: COVID-19 samples from acute and convalescent phases originated in the United States, Italy and Spain. Sources were T cells, B-cell-depleted T cells, or PBMCs; the material itself was cDNA or gDNA.

Original methodology: Amplification of reference gene primers was used by the study to estimate nucleated cell counts. Method: immunoSEQ multiplex PCR; TCRdb's copy keeps in-frame clones and lacks some. V and J calls plus clone size are reproduced from that table; the DNA served to infer D and trimming. Of about 120,000 clones in the sample, about 80% were seen once. The CDR3 is made up of 15 amino acids. Germline V lookup: CDR1 DFQATT, CDR2 SNEGSKA (reference sequence). V was shortened by 3 bases and J by 4 bases, with 18 bases between the two germline ends. The chain has TRBV20-1 and TRBJ1-2; D possibly corresponds to TRBD1 (5 bases). This clonotype was sampled from a man aged 70-80 years with active or convalescent COVID-19. The material sequenced was peripheral blood. The CDR3 DNA is TGCAGTGCTAGTCGTGGAGGGGACCCACTCTATGGCTACACCTTC. It encodes CSASRGGDPLYGYTF.